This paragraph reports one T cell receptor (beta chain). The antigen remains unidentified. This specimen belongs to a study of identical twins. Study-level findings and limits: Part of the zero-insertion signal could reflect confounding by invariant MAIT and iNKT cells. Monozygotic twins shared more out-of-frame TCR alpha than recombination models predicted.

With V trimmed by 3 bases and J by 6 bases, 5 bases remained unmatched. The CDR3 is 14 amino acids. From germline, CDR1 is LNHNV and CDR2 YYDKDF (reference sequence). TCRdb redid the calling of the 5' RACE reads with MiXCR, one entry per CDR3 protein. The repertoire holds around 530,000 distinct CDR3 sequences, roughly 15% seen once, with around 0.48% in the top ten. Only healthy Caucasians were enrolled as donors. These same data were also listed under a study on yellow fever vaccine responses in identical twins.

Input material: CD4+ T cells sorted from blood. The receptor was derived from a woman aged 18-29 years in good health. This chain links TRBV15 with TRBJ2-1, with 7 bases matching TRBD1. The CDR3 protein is CATSSDRESNEQFF. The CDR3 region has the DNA TGTGCCACCAGCAGCGACAGGGAATCCAATGAGCAGTTCTTC.